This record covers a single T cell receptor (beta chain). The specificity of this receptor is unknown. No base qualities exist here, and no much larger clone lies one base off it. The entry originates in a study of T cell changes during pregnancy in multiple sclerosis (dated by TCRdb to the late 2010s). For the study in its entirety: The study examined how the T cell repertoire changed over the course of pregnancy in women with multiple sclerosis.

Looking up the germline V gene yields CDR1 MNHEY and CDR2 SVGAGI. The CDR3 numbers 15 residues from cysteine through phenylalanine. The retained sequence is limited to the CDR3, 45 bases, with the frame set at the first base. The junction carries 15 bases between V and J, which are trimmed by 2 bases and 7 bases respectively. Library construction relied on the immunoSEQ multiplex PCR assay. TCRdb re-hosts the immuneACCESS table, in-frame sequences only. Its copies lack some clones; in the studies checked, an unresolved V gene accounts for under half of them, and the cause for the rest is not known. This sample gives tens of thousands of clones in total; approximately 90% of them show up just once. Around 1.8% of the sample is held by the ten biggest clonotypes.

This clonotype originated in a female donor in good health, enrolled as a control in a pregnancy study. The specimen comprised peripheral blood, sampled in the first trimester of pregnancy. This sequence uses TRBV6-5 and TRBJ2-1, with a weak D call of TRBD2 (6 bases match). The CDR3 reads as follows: CASSYGGTGRNEQFF. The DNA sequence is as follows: TGTGCCAGCAGTTACGGGGGGACGGGACGGAATGAGCAGTTCTTC.